A selection of T cell receptor beta chains follows, all from one sample in a study of cytomegalovirus exposure and HLA in healthy donors. Sequenced by immunoSEQ multiplex PCR; TCRdb stores in-frame clones only, minus some. Of about 120,000 clones in the sample, 60% to 85% were seen once. Material for sequencing was PBMCs. Every receptor here comes from a woman aged 18-30 years in good health and CMV-seronegative. Each CDR3 is given with its conserved first and last residue.

CDR3	J	V
CSVHQGNTDTQYF	TRBJ2-3	TRBV29-1
CASRERGREQYF	TRBJ2-7	TRBV5-4
CASRGWNTEAFF	TRBJ1-1	TRBV6-5
CASSPGTGGGYQPQHF	TRBJ1-5	TRBV6-6
CASSTGTGNLYEQYF	TRBJ2-7	TRBV19
CSVTPVQGETQYF	TRBJ2-5	TRBV29-1
CASSDPGQTYGNTIYF	TRBJ1-3	TRBV6-1
CAISEDIYEQYF	TRBJ2-7	TRBV10-3
CASRHRVSGTEAFF	TRBJ1-1	TRBV6-5
CASSLLVSASLYGYTF	TRBJ1-2	TRBV5-8
CASSILKDRVKSGEQYF	TRBJ2-7	TRBV5-1
CASSLKGVSTEAFF	TRBJ1-1	TRBV5-4
CASSTSGGEKTQYF	TRBJ2-5	TRBV19
CASRLRIGEPYEQYF	TRBJ2-7	TRBV19
CASNGDRQETQYF	TRBJ2-5	TRBV2
CASTGETPGYTF	TRBJ1-2	TRBV6-6
CAWSRTGQVDEKLFF	TRBJ1-4	TRBV30
CASGGQQGLVNEQYF	TRBJ2-7	TRBV28
CASSIYDEQYF	TRBJ2-7	TRBV11-2
CAINERRENTEAFF	TRBJ1-1	TRBV10-3
CASSLDRNTEAFF	TRBJ1-1	TRBV7-3
CASSQFWGQTSNQPQHF	TRBJ1-5	TRBV4-2
CASRRDRVDQPQHF	TRBJ1-5	TRBV2
CASSFPPGKIGYGYTF	TRBJ1-2	TRBV28
CASGPRGAGEQYF	TRBJ2-7	TRBV12-5
CARSLESRASSTDTQYF	TRBJ2-3	TRBV5-3
CASSQAWDSYSPLHF	TRBJ1-6	TRBV4-1
CASSSRDRVSYEQYF	TRBJ2-7	TRBV7-8
CAWTGWAGVAYNEQFF	TRBJ2-1	TRBV30
CASSPPADTQYF	TRBJ2-3	TRBV25-1
CASSLEGGEETQYF	TRBJ2-5	TRBV5-1
CASSDRGDAQQFF	TRBJ2-1	TRBV6-1
CASSQDRRHSNQPQHF	TRBJ1-5	TRBV4-2
CASSPPGLQGDTQYF	TRBJ2-3	TRBV7-9
CASSSRVGGADTEAFF	TRBJ1-1	TRBV7-8
CASSDSRGVATNEKLFF	TRBJ1-4	TRBV2
CASSFTGAETGELFF	TRBJ2-2	TRBV5-1
CASSTRGTEAFF	TRBJ1-1	TRBV11-2
CASSRQGGSPLHF	TRBJ1-6	TRBV5-1
CASSSRLKLTGPNTEAFF	TRBJ1-1	TRBV7-2
CASSLFLGGHDVGYGYTF	TRBJ1-2	TRBV28
CASSLGLGGVYEQYF	TRBJ2-7	TRBV5-1
CASSYEQGAGEQYF	TRBJ2-7	TRBV6-6
CASRPGQGALGSPLHF	TRBJ1-6	TRBV28